This T cell receptor (beta chain) was captured by sequencing in a study of blood T cell repertoires in COVID-19. Across the whole study: Samples of COVID-19 (acute and convalescent) were obtained from the United States, Italy and Spain.

From germline, CDR1 is SGHRS and CDR2 YFSETQ. The CDR3 covers 14 residues. The V and J ends lost 2 bases and 5 bases, in that order; junction bases with no gene match: 4. Assay used: immunoSEQ multiplex PCR; TCRdb lists only in-frame clones, some missing. The table has around 220,000 clones, around 90% seen once. Living in 24 US areas, the participants were between roughly 18 and 90 years of age. Clinical history reported by participants formed the basis on which cohorts were assigned. This receptor was obtained from a woman between 45 and 60 years old with acute COVID-19. Sequenced: PBMCs or T cells enriched from blood (not recorded which). V usage is TRBV5-1 and J usage is TRBJ1-5; 7 bases fit TRBD1. CDR3 sequence reads: CASSLGGTYQPQHF. CDR3 nucleotides: TGCGCCAGCAGCTTAGGGGGCACCTATCAGCCCCAGCATTTT.